The next 15 T cell receptor beta chains were all read from a single sample in a study of CD8+ T cells in alopecia areata. The treatment is: oral pan-JAK inhibitor, 5-10 mg twice daily. RNA, once extracted, was reverse transcribed into cDNA for use as the sequencing template. Assay: immunoSEQ multiplex PCR; the TCRdb copy retains only in-frame clones and omits some. The table shows 110,000 or so clones, with 56% occurring only once. The starting material was CD4+ T cells sorted from blood, obtained at week 24, from a patient treated with tofacitinib. Receptors were obtained from a human donor with alopecia areata.

CDR3 coding DNA: TGTGCCAGCAGCTTAGCGACAGGGACGAACACCGGGGAGCTGTTTTTT. The encoded protein is CASSLATGTNTGELFF. The chain links TRBV7-2 to TRBJ2-2, with TRBD1 identical over 7 bases. This CDR3 is built from 16 residues. The J segment lost 0 bases and the V segment lost 0 bases, leaving 1 base of the junction unmatched. Looked up from germline, CDR1 is SGHTA and CDR2 is FQGNSA.

This chain joins TRBV29-1 and TRBJ1-4; TRBD1 agrees at 10 bases. Looked up from germline, CDR1 is SQVTM and CDR2 is ANQGSEA. Germline trimming cut 6 bases from V and 5 bases from J; bases unmatched to any gene: 9. The CDR3 spans 15 residues. This CDR3 is CSVVLPGQGNEKLFF. As DNA, the CDR3 is TGCAGCGTCGTCCTGCCGGGACAGGGGAATGAAAAACTGTTTTTT. The full variable domain, completed using reference TRBV29-1 and TRBJ1-4, is SAVISQKPSRDICQRGTSLTIQCQVDSQVTMMFWYRQQPGQSLTLIATANQGSEATYESGFVIDKFPISRPNLTFSTLTVSNMSPEDSSIYLCSVVLPGQGNEKLFFGSGTQLSVL.

The gene calls are TRBV5-1 and TRBJ1-1, with 8 bases aligning to TRBD1. Germline loops: CDR1 SGHRS, CDR2 YFSETQ. V lost 4 bases, J lost 3 bases, and 2 bases stayed unmatched. The CDR3 is 13 residues long. The CDR3 DNA reads TGCGCCAGCAGCAAACAGGGGGACACTGAAGCTTTCTTT. This encodes CASSKQGDTEAFF.

The chain couples TRBV30 to TRBJ2-2; D gene unclear. Looked up from germline, CDR1 is GTSNPN and CDR2 is SVGIG (reference sequence). The CDR3 is 14 residues long. V lost 3 bases and J 0 bases, leaving 8 bases between the germline ends. The CDR3 loop is CAWRDAANTGELFF. CDR3 bases: TGTGCCTGGAGAGACGCAGCGAACACCGGGGAGCTGTTTTTT.

The chain is built from TRBV9 and TRBJ2-5; 7 nucleotides agree with TRBD2. Per the germline V gene, CDR1 is SGDLS and CDR2 is YYNGEE. Trimming took 0 bases from V and 3 from J; bases not matched to a gene: 11. The CDR3 sequence is 17 residues long. The CDR3 here is CASSVGGGTRVKETQYF. For the CDR3, the DNA is TGTGCCAGCAGCGTAGGGGGAGGGACGAGAGTCAAAGAGACCCAGTACTTC.

This rearrangement joins TRBV18 to TRBJ2-7; 9 bases align to TRBD2. Germline CDR1 and CDR2: KGHSH and LQKENI. The CDR3 length is 14 residues. The junction had 1 base not matched to a gene; V was cut back by 2 bases and J by 2 bases. Here the CDR3 reads CASSPSGGPYEQYF. The CDR3, as DNA: TGTGCCAGCTCACCAAGCGGGGGGCCCTACGAGCAGTACTTC. The full variable domain, rest sourced from reference TRBV18 and TRBJ2-7, is NAGVMQNPRHLVRRRGQEARLRCSPMKGHSHVYWYRQLPEEGLKFMVYLQKENIIDESGMPKERFSAEFPKEGPSILRIQQVVRGDSAAYFCASSPSGGPYEQYFGPGTRLTVT.

This clone was counted only a few times. The chain employs TRBV30 and TRBJ1-4, with no clear D. Germline loops: CDR1 GTSNPN, CDR2 SVGIG (reference sequence). The ends were cut back, 1 base at V and 10 bases at J, with 7 bases in the middle. The CDR3 extends over 11 amino acids. The CDR3 bases are TGTGCCTGGAGTGGACTGGGAAAACTGTTTTTT. Its protein product is CAWSGLGKLFF.

The chain uses TRBV27 and TRBJ1-2, with D unclear. Germline CDR1 reads MNHEY; CDR2 reads SMNVEV (reference sequence). The CDR3 consists of 15 residues. The V end was cut by 2 bases, the J end by 5 bases, with 15 bases between. The CDR3 DNA follows: TGTGCCAGCAGTTTAAGAGGACCCGTAGGATATGGCTACACCTTC. Protein: CASSLRGPVGYGYTF.

This clone appeared once. The chain uses TRBV29-1 and TRBJ1-2; 9 bases line up with TRBD1. This CDR3 has 14 amino acids. The germline gives CDR1 SQVTM, CDR2 ANQGSEA. The trim removed 4 bases at V and 7 bases at J, leaving 10 bases unmatched. The DNA of the CDR3 is TGCAGCGTTGGCCAAACAGGGGGCGCGGTTGGCTACACCTTC. Amino acid sequence: CSVGQTGGAVGYTF. Together with reference TRBV29-1 and TRBJ1-2, the CDR3 gives the full variable domain: SAVISQKPSRDICQRGTSLTIQCQVDSQVTMMFWYRQQPGQSLTLIATANQGSEATYESGFVIDKFPISRPNLTFSTLTVSNMSPEDSSIYLCSVGQTGGAVGYTFGSGTRLTVV.

The J gene is TRBJ2-6, the V gene TRBV7-9; D is undetermined. Germline CDR1 and CDR2: SEHNR and FQNEAQ (reference sequence). V lost 3 bases to trimming and J lost 4 bases, with 10 bases between them. The CDR3 totals 15 residues. DNA of the CDR3: TGTGCCAGCAGCTTCGCGGCGCAAGGGGCCAACGTCCTGACTTTC. Its translation: CASSFAAQGANVLTF.

V and J are TRBV6-6 and TRBJ2-1; either TRBD1 or TRBD2 may fit D (6 bases each). Trimming removed 5 bases from V and 7 bases from J, with 18 bases in between. Germline values: CDR1 MNHNY, CDR2 SVGAGI (reference sequence). The CDR3 spans 15 residues. CDR3 DNA: TGTGCCAGCAGTCCGTACGGGGGCCCAAATAATGAGCAGTTCTTC. Protein: CASSPYGGPNNEQFF.

This chain uses TRBV5-1 with TRBJ2-5; D possibly corresponds to TRBD2 (6 bases). Germline CDR1 SGHRS, CDR2 YFSETQ. Between the trimmed V and J ends, which lost 4 bases and 2 bases, there was a span of 12 bases. CDR3 length: 14 amino acids. This CDR3 is CASSPSGEQETQYF. As DNA, the CDR3 is TGCGCCAGCAGCCCCTCGGGGGAGCAAGAGACCCAGTACTTC.

Only a few counts were recorded for this clone. The CDR3 sequence is CASSQVGAGWIIYF. DNA of the CDR3: TGCGCCAGCAGCCAAGTAGGGGCGGGGTGGATAATATATTTT. The rearrangement joins TRBV4-1 to TRBJ2-3; possibly TRBD2 for D (6 bases). The germline gives CDR1 MGHRA, CDR2 YSYEKL. The CDR3 is 14 residues long. V was trimmed by 1 base and J by 15 bases, leaving 20 bases between them.

This chain joins TRBV30 and TRBJ1-4; D call uncertain. The CDR3 is made up of 13 amino acids. Germline CDR1 and CDR2: GTSNPN and SVGIG (reference sequence). V was cut by 3 bases and J by 5 bases, with 10 bases left in between. CDR3 bases: TGTGCCTGGAGAAGAGGACCCAATGAAAAACTGTTTTTT. Translated: CAWRRGPNEKLFF.

The genes are TRBV6-5 and TRBJ1-2; 7 positions match TRBD1. CDR1 is MNHEY, CDR2 SVGAGI, per germline. The CDR3 is 12 residues long. The J segment lost 8 bases and the V segment lost 5 bases, leaving 5 bases of the junction unmatched. The CDR3 DNA sequence: TGTGCCAGCAGTGCACAGGGGTCGGGCTACACCTTC. The encoded protein is CASSAQGSGYTF.